The T cell receptor (beta chain) under discussion was sequenced for a study of cytomegalovirus exposure and HLA in healthy donors (dated by TCRdb to 2015 to 2018). For the wider study: According to an earlier analysis of a few hundred of the donors, 150 million to 200 million T cells yielded over 90 million unique TCR beta sequences and around 300 Gb of sequence data. A later analysis re-examined previously published TCR beta repertoires from more than 650 donors and added high-resolution HLA genotyping to investigate patterns of TCR occurrence. HLA typing covered class I and class II loci at four-digit resolution. Among 398 genotyped donors of the cohort, an average of 235,054 unique TCR beta nucleotide sequences were sequenced per donor, roughly 18% of them non-productive. An early release that covered fewer than 800 HLA-typed donors contained around 300 gigabases of sequencing data and tens of millions of unique TCR sequences. The study was designed to test whether signatures of past pathogen exposure could be identified by cataloging public T cell receptors. Of the roughly 410 genotyped donors, less than 85% were placed in the genetic ancestry cluster associated with self-reported Caucasian donors. To predict cytomegalovirus infection status, the study brought together high-throughput TCR immunosequencing, statistical association of individual TCRs with disease status, and machine learning. Donor age, sex, ethnicity and CMV serostatus were collected together with the repertoire data. The number of donors typed differed by locus, with 629-630 for A, B, C, DRB1 and DQB1, over 500 for DQA1, over 600 for DPA1, and over 400 for DPB1. Along with the roughly 700-subject first cohort, a separate validation cohort of over a hundred different subjects was used. Rather than drawing on any new phenotypic data, the later analysis identified candidate immune exposures from TCR beta sequences and the way those sequences occurred across donors. Genome-wide SNP genotypes for about 60% of the 666 donors were used in a later genetic analysis, which treated that subset as a discovery cohort. All discovery cohort repertoires had been generated using a single sequencing platform. Several DR-DQ haplotypes were treated as single units for association and clustering because of strong linkage in the cohort. The study profiled the T cell repertoires of hundreds of subjects by immunosequencing and related them to cytomegalovirus serostatus. In an earlier analysis of a few hundred of the donors, high-throughput TCR beta sequencing was used to judge whether each TCR beta V gene segment behaved as functional or pseudogenic. On the study overall, not on this receptor specifically: For the cohort, immune exposure information was limited to CMV serostatus. Cytomegalovirus status was reported to be diagnosed by the classifier with high specificity and sensitivity in both the original and validation cohorts. A group of highly shared sequence variants was considered likely to be a technical artifact of the sequencing pipeline. According to a later genetic analysis, donors in an Asian-associated ancestry cluster had fewer N-insertions in productive TCRs than the approximately 710-donor mean. A later analysis found that most CMV-associated TCR beta chains appeared HLA-restricted, with HLA associations seemingly driven largely by CMV exposure. A further reported finding was that TCR beta sequences accurately predicted the HLA-A and HLA-B alleles for most subjects in the first cohort. Several of the top co-occurrence clusters appeared to be linked to parvovirus B19, influenza, CMV and Epstein-Barr virus, according to a later analysis. Some IMGT-functional V segments, including TRBV6-2 and TRBV6-3, could not be distinguished by the 87-base-pair reads and were therefore excluded. Sequencing depth was assumed to be roughly uniform across donors in the presence/absence analyses, though that assumption may not hold. A few of the identified cytomegalovirus-associated TCR beta chains were confirmed in vitro to be specific for cytomegalovirus antigens. Linkage disequilibrium might explain the correlated functional status among segregating V segments, but an unknown experimental factor could not be ruled out. When HLA alleles, especially DR and DQ, strongly co-occurred, attributing TCR associations to individual alleles was difficult. In a later analysis, HLA-associated TCR beta chains were found to be more clonally expanded and to have lower generation probabilities than equally common non-associated chains. In the study, around 150 TCR beta chains were listed as associated with cytomegalovirus. Because counts were too low, around 17 rarely observed V segments, including chromosome 9 orphons, were left out of the earlier analysis of 587 of the donors. A later analysis associated about 17,000 TCR beta sequences with specific HLA alleles at a false discovery rate of 0.05. HLA typing was unavailable for some donors at each locus, so association tests used only the typed subset. A later genetic analysis associated a missense DCLRE1C variant with V-gene and J-gene trimming of TCR beta chains, and an independent cohort replicated the association. Most TCR sequences were seen in very few donors, while some public TCRs were found in many individuals. A later analysis found that TCR association rates varied across HLA loci, with DRB1 alleles showing the most associated TCRs and HLA-C alleles the fewest. In an earlier analysis of approximately 590 of the donors, most TCR beta V segments were observed in productive rearrangements about 87% or about 30% of the time, broadly matching IMGT annotations. The cohort was sequenced for TCR beta chains only, and without alpha or paired-chain data the features that could be detected were limited. According to the authors, the approach could potentially be generalized to other disease states and immunological phenotypes.

Library construction relied on the immunoSEQ multiplex PCR assay. For the multiplex PCR, a mixture combining 60 forward primers for TCR Vbeta segments and 13 reverse primers for TCR Jbeta segments was used. The CDR3 region of rearranged TCR beta genes was amplified from genomic DNA by a multiplex PCR assay. Amplified TCR beta libraries were sequenced as 87-base-pair reads on the Illumina HiSeq System. In the authors' own workflow: Across the 500 to 750 repertoires, a later analysis counted roughly 77 million unique TCR beta chains, around 11 million of which were shared by at least two donors. Raw reads were error-corrected and collapsed into unique sequences by a nearest-neighbor algorithm in which closely related sequences were merged to remove PCR and sequencing errors. CDR3 sequences were aligned to IMGT reference sequences to assign V, D and J gene segments. Each retained sequence needed at least a six-nucleotide match to both a V gene segment and a J gene segment. A rearrangement was called productive if the CDR3 had no stop codons and remained in frame with V and J, and every other rearrangement was called non-productive. Following IMGT convention, CDR3 was defined as the stretch from the second conserved V-encoded cysteine up to the conserved J-encoded phenylalanine. In an earlier analysis of 550 to 650 of the donors, sequences lacking an unambiguous match to a single V gene segment were excluded. An earlier analysis of 500 to 700 of the donors classified V segments as functional when productive rearrangements were above 56.7% and as segregating when the standard deviation between donors was above 5%. To diagnose cytomegalovirus status from the catalog of TCR beta chain sequences, a statistical classification framework was built. In a later analysis, TCR nucleotide sequences were compared against IMGT/GENE-DB human TR gene sequences so that V and J genes could be assigned. In a later analysis, CDR3 sequences and most-parsimonious VDJ recombination scenarios were assigned using the TCRdist pipeline. In a later analysis, each TCR beta chain was defined by its CDR3 amino acid sequence together with its V-gene family, and reads without a unique V-gene family were excluded. To address suspected cross-contamination and a sequencing artifact, a later analysis removed approximately 600 highly shared, low-generation-probability nucleotide sequences. For each public chain, a later analysis derived a clonal expansion index from normalized ranks of inferred template counts within each repertoire. A later analysis computed generation probabilities with a VDJ recombination model fitted to out-of-frame rearrangements, and checked the results against IGoR. Hypergeometric tests were used in a later analysis to score TCR-TCR, TCR-HLA and TCR-CMV co-occurrence, with a repertoire-size bias correction applied to the TCR pairs. To estimate false discovery rates, a later analysis permuted the HLA or CMV assignments 20 times. In a later analysis, co-occurring TCRs were grouped using DBSCAN, and TCRdist sequence similarity was added for clustering within HLA-allele-positive subsets. Repertoires with fewer than 30,000 or more than 120,000 public chains, plus five repertoires with anomalous nucleotide sharing, were excluded from co-occurrence clustering. TCRdb mirrors the immuneACCESS table, restricted to in-frame sequences. Some clones are absent from its copies; in checked studies, under half trace to an unresolved V gene, and the reason for the others is unknown. V, J and clone size are those of that table, while D and trimming were read from the DNA. The sample table lists about 160,000 clones, roughly 80% of them with a count of one. The ten largest clones capture over 1% of the sample.

The cohort consisted of 650 to 700 healthy bone marrow donors. At the time of sampling, every cohort member was nominally healthy, though immune exposures that went unrecorded were likely present. The donor tested CMV seronegative, placing the donor among the 350 to 400 seronegative members of the cohort. Each donor provided a peripheral blood sample, and peripheral blood mononuclear cells were used for TCR beta sequencing. Genomic DNA was extracted from the blood cell samples with the Qiagen DNeasy Blood Extraction Kit. A remark on this clone: Its antigen is not yet known. No per-base quality is available; no much larger clone lies one base away.

Relative to germline, V is 6 bases shorter and J is 1 base shorter, with 18 bases between their ends. For CDR1 and CDR2, the germline V gene (reference sequence) lists LNHDA and SQIVND. Counted from cysteine to phenylalanine, this CDR3 has 16 amino acids. The CDR3 DNA has 48 bases and is translated from base 1. This sequence originates from a woman aged 45-60 years in good health and CMV-seronegative. This chain joins TRBV19 to TRBJ1-1, with TRBD1 as a weak D call on 5 bases. Sequences were obtained from PBMCs. The nucleotide sequence reads TGTGCCAGTAGCCCGACATCGGGGAGGGGGAACACTGAAGCTTTCTTT. It codes for CASSPTSGRGNTEAFF.